This TCR beta chain comes out of a study of control samples from healthy donors and cancer patients. Libraries were prepared by immunoSEQ multiplex PCR; TCRdb keeps only in-frame clonotypes and omits some of them. The table lists 350,000 to 450,000 clones, approximately 90% of them singletons. V lost 3 bases to trimming and J lost 7 bases, with 15 bases between them. The CDR3 runs 14 residues. Germline V gene data show CDR1 as KGHSY and CDR2 as FQNENV. This clone occurred a few times. The rearrangement links TRBV16 to TRBJ1-2; D is uncertain. Material: PBMCs. This sequence was found in a man aged 35 to 55 with head and neck cancer. This chain's CDR3 is CASSHQEGGPGYTF. As DNA, the CDR3 is TGTGCCAGCAGCCACCAGGAGGGAGGGCCTGGCTACACCTTC.